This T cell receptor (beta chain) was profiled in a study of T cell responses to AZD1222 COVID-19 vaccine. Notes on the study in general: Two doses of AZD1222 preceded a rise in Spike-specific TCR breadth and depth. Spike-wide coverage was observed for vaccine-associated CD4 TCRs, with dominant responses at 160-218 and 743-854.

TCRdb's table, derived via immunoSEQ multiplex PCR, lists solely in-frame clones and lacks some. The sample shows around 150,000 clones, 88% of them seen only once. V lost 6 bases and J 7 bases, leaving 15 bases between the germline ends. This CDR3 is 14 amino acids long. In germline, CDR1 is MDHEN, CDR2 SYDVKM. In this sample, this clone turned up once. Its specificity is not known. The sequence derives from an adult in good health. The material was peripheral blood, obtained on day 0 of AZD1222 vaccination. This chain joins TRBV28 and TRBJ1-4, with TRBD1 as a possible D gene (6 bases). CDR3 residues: CASSVPRGSEKLFF. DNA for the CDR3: TGTGCCAGCAGCGTCCCCAGGGGTTCTGAAAAACTGTTTTTT.